The rows below give T cell receptor beta chains drawn from one sample of a study of blood T cell repertoires in COVID-19. Produced via immunoSEQ multiplex PCR; TCRdb's table is partial and in-frame only. Found here are tens of thousands of clones, roughly 80% of them singletons; the top ten hold around 5.2%. The sequencing input was peripheral blood. The receptor set was obtained from a human donor in a cohort sampled during active COVID-19. Both conserved end residues are part of each CDR3. The D gene is left open where the match is weak. Where a row states a size, it is once, few, many or the class of an expanded clone; other rows omit it.

clone_size | j_call | v_call | d_call | cdr3_aa | cdr3_nt
once | TRBJ2-7 | TRBV18 | TRBD1 | CASSPLPTGGGSEQYF | TGTGCCAGCTCACCCTTACCGACAGGGGGCGGAAGCGAGCAGTACTTC
NA | TRBJ2-5 | TRBV3-1/TRBV3-2 | NA | CASSQATNTKETQYF | TGTGCCAGCAGCCAAGCTACTAACACTAAAGAGACCCAGTACTTC
NA | TRBJ2-1 | TRBV6-2/TRBV6-3 | TRBD2 | CASSPSGGAAGNEQFF | TGTGCCAGCAGCCCTAGCGGGGGGGCTGCGGGCAATGAGCAGTTCTTC
NA | TRBJ2-1 | TRBV25-1 | TRBD2 | CASSAPLAGGRNEQFF | TGTGCCAGCAGCGCCCCGCTAGCGGGGGGCCGCAATGAGCAGTTCTTC
NA | TRBJ1-1 | TRBV6-6 | TRBD1 | CASTSGQGNTEAFF | TGTGCCAGCACTAGTGGACAGGGGAACACTGAAGCTTTCTTT
NA | TRBJ2-1 | TRBV2 | TRBD2 | CASRGSGGAFNEQFF | TGTGCCAGCAGAGGTAGCGGGGGGGCTTTCAATGAGCAGTTCTTC
NA | TRBJ1-6 | TRBV28 | NA | CASSRPRALHF | TGTGCCAGCAGCCGCCCGAGGGCCCTCCACTTT
NA | TRBJ2-7 | TRBV19 | TRBD1 | CASSIGGTGRDEQYF | TGTGCCAGTAGTATAGGGGGGACAGGGCGCGACGAGCAGTACTTC
NA | TRBJ2-3 | TRBV7-9 | TRBD1 | CASSAGTGVTDTQYF | TGTGCCAGCAGCGCCGGGACAGGGGTGACAGATACGCAGTATTTT
NA | TRBJ1-6 | TRBV7-2 | NA | CASSLDSSYNSPLHF | TGTGCCAGCAGCTTAGACAGCTCCTATAATTCACCCCTCCACTTT
NA | TRBJ2-3 | TRBV7-2 | NA | CASSLYTDTQYF | TGTGCCAGCAGCTTGTACACAGATACGCAGTATTTT
NA | TRBJ2-1 | TRBV11-3 | TRBD1 | CASSLKTGTGWYEQFF | TGTGCCAGCAGCCTAAAAACCGGGACAGGATGGTATGAGCAGTTCTTC
once | TRBJ2-3 | TRBV3-1/TRBV3-2 | NA | CASSQDQPGGPTDTQYF | TGTGCCAGCAGCCAAGATCAACCGGGGGGCCCCACAGATACGCAGTATTTT
few | TRBJ2-1 | TRBV7-2 | NA | CASNQNRGNYEQFF | TGTGCCAGCAACCAAAACCGGGGGAACTATGAGCAGTTCTTC
NA | TRBJ2-5 | TRBV5-5 | TRBD1 | CASSLATGGLSGETQYF | TGTGCCAGCAGCTTAGCAACAGGGGGCCTGTCGGGAGAGACCCAGTACTTC
NA | TRBJ1-5 | TRBV7-2 | NA | CASSIRDTGNQPQHF | TGTGCCAGCAGCATCCGGGACACCGGCAATCAGCCCCAGCATTTT
NA | TRBJ1-3 | TRBV7-7 | TRBD1 | CASSPGPTGGSGNTIYF | TGTGCCAGCAGCCCAGGACCAACAGGGGGCTCTGGAAACACCATATATTTT
NA | TRBJ1-6 | TRBV7-2 | NA | CASSSGIPNSPLHF | TGTGCCAGCAGCTCGGGGATCCCTAATTCACCCCTCCACTTT
once | TRBJ1-4 | TRBV2 | NA | CASSDLRENEKLFF | TGTGCCAGCAGTGATCTACGGGAAAATGAAAAACTGTTTTTT
NA | TRBJ2-5 | TRBV7-3 | TRBD1 | CASSPGTGAETQYF | TGTGCCAGCAGCCCAGGGACAGGGGCAGAGACCCAGTACTTC